The next 5 T cell receptor beta chains were all read from a single sample in a study of blood T cell repertoires in COVID-19 (dated by TCRdb to the early 2020s). Receptors were amplified or captured by the immunoSEQ multiplex PCR assay. TCRdb obtained this table from immuneACCESS and retained in-frame rearrangements with V and J assigned. These tables miss some clones; where compared with another copy, unresolved V genes account for less than half of the shortfall, and the remainder is unexplained. In this sample the table shows about 160,000 clones, roughly 88% of which occur a single time. The ten most abundant clones make up 2% to 3% of the sample. The sample was peripheral blood. The origin of the receptors is a man between 18 and 35 years old with acute or convalescent COVID-19.

The J gene is TRBJ1-4, the V gene TRBV18; TRBD1 agrees at 8 bases. The V segment lost 2 bases and the J segment 1 base; nucleotides outside the gene matches: 3. The CDR3 extends over 16 amino acids. Germline CDR1 reads KGHSH; CDR2 reads LQKENI. In DNA form, the CDR3 reads TGTGCCAGCTCACCAGGACAGGGTGGAACTAATGAAAAACTGTTTTTT. Translation gives CASSPGQGGTNEKLFF. Together with reference TRBV18 and TRBJ1-4, the CDR3 gives the full variable domain: NAGVMQNPRHLVRRRGQEARLRCSPMKGHSHVYWYRQLPEEGLKFMVYLQKENIIDESGMPKERFSAEFPKEGPSILRIQQVVRGDSAAYFCASSPGQGGTNEKLFFGSGTQLSVL.

V usage is TRBV5-1 and J usage is TRBJ2-3; possible D gene TRBD2, 6 bases. Germline V CDR1 and CDR2: SGHRS, YFSETQ. Trimming removed 8 bases from V and 4 bases from J, with 20 bases in between. This CDR3 has 15 residues. The DNA of the CDR3 is TGCGCCAGTAGGCCGGGGGTCGACGGAGCAGATACGCAGTATTTT. Translating gives CASRPGVDGADTQYF.

The chain joins TRBV19 to TRBJ2-4; a possible D gene is TRBD2 (5 bases). V lost 5 bases to trimming and J lost 3 bases, with 14 bases between them. This CDR3 has 15 amino acids. Germline V CDR1 and CDR2: LNHDA, SQIVND (reference sequence). The CDR3 DNA is TGTGCCAGTAGTTTGTCTTCGAGGGTCAAAAACATTCAGTACTTC. Its protein product is CASSLSSRVKNIQYF.

The V gene is TRBV5-1, the J gene TRBJ2-5, with 12 positions matching TRBD1. This CDR3 is 15 amino acids long. Germline lookup yields CDR1 SGHRS and CDR2 YFSETQ. The junction had 4 bases not matched to a gene; V was cut back by 4 bases and J by 3 bases. As DNA, the CDR3 is TGCGCCAGCAGCGCCGGGACAGGGGGCGAAGAGACCCAGTACTTC. The encoded protein is CASSAGTGGEETQYF.

The rearrangement joins TRBV7-6 to TRBJ2-3, with D possibly matching TRBD2 (7 bases). V lost 5 bases to trimming and J lost 2 bases, with 23 bases between them. Germline CDR1 SGHVS, CDR2 FNYEAQ. The CDR3 is 18 amino acids. CDR3 sequence (DNA): TGTGCCAGCAGCCGAACACGGGGGGCCCTCGCCCTCACAGATACGCAGTATTTT. The encoded protein is CASSRTRGALALTDTQYF.